The clone carrying this TCR beta chain was observed at least ten times. What it recognizes is unknown. The data stem from a study of T cells in Graves' hyperthyroidism and ophthalmopathy. Study findings and constraints: A model built on 13 V-J features separated ophthalmopathy from stable hyperthyroidism.

Amplification of TCR beta CDR3 regions used RNA as the template. TCR CDR3 regions were first amplified by RT-PCR with HTBI primers. One entry per CDR3 protein, called by TCRdb with MiXCR from the multiplex PCR reads. This table has 500,000 to 650,000 distinct CDR3 sequences, just under 20% appearing once. Germline V gives CDR1 MGHRA, CDR2 YSYEKL. The CDR3 length is 15 residues. V was cut by 0 bases and J by 1 base, with 9 bases left in between. The chain is built from TRBV4-1 and TRBJ2-5; D gene uncertain. The specimen sequenced was blood. This receptor was obtained from a man between 35 and 55 years old with Graves' ophthalmopathy. CDR3 sequence reads: CASSQDMTLQETQYF. The CDR3 region has the DNA TGCGCCAGCAGCCAAGATATGACACTCCAAGAGACCCAGTACTTC.